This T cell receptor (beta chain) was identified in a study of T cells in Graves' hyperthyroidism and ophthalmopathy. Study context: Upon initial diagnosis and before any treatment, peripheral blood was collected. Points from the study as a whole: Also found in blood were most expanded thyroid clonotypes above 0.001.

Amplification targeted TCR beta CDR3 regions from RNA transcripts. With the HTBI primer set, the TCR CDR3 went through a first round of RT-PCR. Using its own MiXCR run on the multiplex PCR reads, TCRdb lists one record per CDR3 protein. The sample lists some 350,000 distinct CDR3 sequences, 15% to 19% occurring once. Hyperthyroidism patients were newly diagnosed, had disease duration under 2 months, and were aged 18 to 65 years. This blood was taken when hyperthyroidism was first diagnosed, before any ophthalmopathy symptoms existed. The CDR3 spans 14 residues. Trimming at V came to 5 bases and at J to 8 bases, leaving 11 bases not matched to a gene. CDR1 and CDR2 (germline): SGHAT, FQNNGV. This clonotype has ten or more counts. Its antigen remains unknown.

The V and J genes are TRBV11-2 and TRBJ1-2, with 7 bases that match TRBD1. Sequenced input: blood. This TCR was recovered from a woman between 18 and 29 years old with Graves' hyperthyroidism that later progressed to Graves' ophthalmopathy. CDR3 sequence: CASSHGQAAGGYTF. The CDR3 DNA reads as TGTGCCAGCAGCCATGGACAGGCCGCGGGGGGCTACACCTTC. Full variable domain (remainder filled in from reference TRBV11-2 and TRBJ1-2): EAGVAQSPRYKIIEKRQSVAFWCNPISGHATLYWYQQILGQGPKLLIQFQNNGVVDDSQLPKDRFSAERLKGVDSTLKIQPAKLEDSAVYLCASSHGQAAGGYTFGSGTRLTVV.